The clone carrying this T cell receptor beta chain occurred many times. This entry comes from a study of T cells in Graves' hyperthyroidism and ophthalmopathy. Trimming shortened V by 0 bases and J by 6 bases, and 9 bases separated the two germline ends. The germline CDR1 and CDR2 sequences are SGHRS and YFSETQ. The CDR3 has 13 residues. Researchers amplified the TCR beta CDR3 regions from RNA transcripts. HTBI primers were used for first-round RT-PCR of the TCR CDR3. Via MiXCR, TCRdb re-called the multiplex PCR reads, giving one row per CDR3 protein. Here the sample spans approximately 400,000 distinct CDR3 sequences, 14% to 15% being singletons.

This TCR derives from a woman aged 30 to 39 with Graves' hyperthyroidism. The specimen was blood. The genes are TRBV5-1 and TRBJ1-1; D remains ambiguous. The CDR3 DNA reads as TGCGCCAGCAGCTTGGGGTGGTACCCTGAAGCTTTCTTT. Residues: CASSLGWYPEAFF.